This T cell receptor (beta chain) appears in the sequencing data of a study of pediatric ulcerative colitis. The CDR3 runs to 11 residues. Germline CDR1 and CDR2: DFQATT and SNEGSKA (reference sequence). Trimming took 5 bases from V and 8 from J, leaving 12 bases between them. Method: immunoSEQ multiplex PCR; TCRdb's copy keeps in-frame clones and lacks some. In the table there are about 15,000 clones, 70% to 90% of which are singletons. The chain has TRBV20-1 and TRBJ1-2; D is possibly TRBD1 (5 bases). The TCR was taken from a boy younger than 18 with moderate ulcerative colitis. Input material: blood. CDR3 in DNA: TGCAGTGCTCCAGGGCGTTGGGGCTACACCTTC. Its translation is CSAPGRWGYTF.